This T cell receptor (beta chain) was recorded in a study of blood T cells in healthy people across ages. Overall study findings and caveats: The study found more naive CD4+ cells and higher diversity in long-lived than aged donors.

The second PCR ran about 7 to 12 cycles with a sample-barcoded 5' primer and J-beta primers. Every cDNA molecule bore a tag from a template-switch adaptor containing 12 random nucleotides. In TCRdb, the 5' RACE reads were re-called with MiXCR into one record per CDR3 protein. The repertoire holds 1.5 million to 2 million distinct CDR3 sequences, approximately 50% seen once, with around 2.1% in the top ten. In this sample, this clonotype turned up a few times. The antigen remains undetermined. The germline V gene has CDR1 SGHRS and CDR2 YFSETQ. Trimming removed 0 bases at V and 3 bases at J, with 9 bases between. This CDR3 is built from 14 residues. Peripheral blood samples of around 9.8 milliliters were drawn from each donor. Extraction yielded at least 6 micrograms of total RNA per sample.

The chain uses TRBV5-1 and TRBJ2-5; perhaps TRBD1 as D (6 bases). This TCR came from a woman in her thirties or forties in good health. Sequencing input: blood. For the CDR3, the DNA is TGCGCCAGCAGCTTGGAAGAGGGGGAAGAGACCCAGTACTTC. Protein: CASSLEEGEETQYF. The full variable domain, completed using reference TRBV5-1 and TRBJ2-5, is KAGVTQTPRYLIKTRGQQVTLSCSPISGHRSVSWYQQTPGQGLQFLFEYFSETQRNKGNFPGRFSGRQFSNSRSEMNVSTLELGDSALYLCASSLEEGEETQYFGPGTRLLVL.